This T cell receptor beta chain was sequenced in a study of T cell responses to AZD1222 COVID-19 vaccine. Overall study results and limits: It should be noted that donors were predominantly white British and more often female, and clonal diversity was possibly underestimated.

The CDR3 has 13 residues. Trimming pared 5 bases from V and 4 bases from J, leaving 11 bases between. Germline CDR1 SEHNR, CDR2 FQNEAQ (reference sequence). Regarding this clone: Its antigen is currently unknown.

TCRdb keeps only in-frame clones here, not all; method: immunoSEQ multiplex PCR. The table has about 150,000 clones, 70% to 90% seen once; the top ten hold under 5.5%. The sample consisted of peripheral blood, taken 28 days after the second dose of the MenACWY control vaccine. The V call is TRBV7-9, the J call TRBJ2-5; D is unresolved. This clonotype was sampled from an adult who received the MenACWY meningococcal vaccine as a control. CDR3: CASSGEGPETQYF. The CDR3 DNA is TGTGCCAGCAGCGGGGAAGGCCCAGAGACCCAGTACTTC. The full variable domain, completed using reference TRBV7-9 and TRBJ2-5, is DTGVSQNPRHKITKRGQNVTFRCDPISEHNRLYWYRQTLGQGPEFLTYFQNEAQLEKSRLLSDRFSAERPKGSFSTLEIQRTEQGDSAMYLCASSGEGPETQYFGPGTRLLVL.